The present T cell receptor (beta chain) was sequenced within a study of blood T cells in healthy people across ages. The CDR3 extends over 14 amino acids. Germline CDR1 reads MNHEY; CDR2 reads SVGAGI. Trimming shortened V by 5 bases and J by 0 bases, and 11 bases separated the two germline ends. A second roughly 6 to 11 cycle PCR used barcoded and J-beta primers. Using its own MiXCR run on the 5' RACE reads, TCRdb lists one record per CDR3 protein. The data contain 650,000 to 800,000 distinct CDR3 sequences, about 42% of them singletons. This sequence originates from a man between 60 and 75 years old in good health. The V gene is TRBV6-5, the J gene TRBJ2-7; D remains unclear. The sample comprised blood. This chain's CDR3 is CASSRRLDSYEQYF. CDR3 bases: TGTGCCAGCAGTCGTCGACTCGACTCCTACGAGCAGTACTTC.